The 27 T cell receptor beta chains below come from one sample, sequenced in a study of patients and donors after allogeneic stem cell transplantation. MiXCR, applied by TCRdb to the RT-PCR reads, yields one record per CDR3 protein. In the table there are some 200,000 distinct CDR3 sequences, 40% to 45% of which are singletons. Input material: blood, either unsorted or a sorted T cell fraction (not recorded which). These receptors came from a human donor who was either an allogeneic HSCT recipient or a stem cell or donor lymphocyte infusion donor (not recorded which). It is not recorded whose cells these are; they may come from a transplant donor.

The chain uses TRBV7-8 and TRBJ1-5; possibly TRBD1 for D (5 bases). Germline loops: CDR1 SGHVS, CDR2 FQNEAQ. With 2 bases removed from V and 5 bases from J, the gap between germline ends came to 16 bases. The CDR3 extends over 16 amino acids. The CDR3 nucleotides read TGTGCCAGCAGCTTAACTAGGGGACGGCGGGATCAGCCCCAGCATTTT. It encodes CASSLTRGRRDQPQHF.

This clonotype has more than one count but fewer than ten. The gene calls are TRBV7-9 and TRBJ2-7; D ambiguous. Germline lookup yields CDR1 SEHNR and CDR2 FQNEAQ (reference sequence). This CDR3 has 13 residues. Trimming shortened V by 1 base and J by 0 bases, and 4 bases separated the two germline ends. CDR3: CASSLGASYEQYF. In DNA, the CDR3 is TGTGCCAGCAGCTTAGGCGCCTCCTACGAGCAGTACTTC.

In regard to this clonotype: An end of the junction differs from the germline gene, which may be a read error. This sequence joins TRBV13 and TRBJ1-6; D is perhaps TRBD1 (6 bases). The CDR3 spans 15 residues. Germline V lookup: CDR1 PRHDT, CDR2 FYEKMQ (reference sequence). CDR3 residues: CASSLGDRQNSPLHF. CDR3 DNA: TGTGCCAGCAGCCTAGGTGACAGGCAGAATTCACCCCTCCACTTT.

This clonotype has only a few counts. The chain couples TRBV9 to TRBJ1-1; D is unresolved. The CDR3 has 13 amino acids. Looked up from germline, CDR1 is SGDLS and CDR2 is YYNGEE. Trimming took 0 bases from V and 7 from J, leaving 10 bases between them. The CDR3 DNA is TGTGCCAGCAGCGTAGCCTCGGGGAGTGAAGCTTTCTTT. Translation: CASSVASGSEAFF.

The V call is TRBV4-2, the J call TRBJ1-4, with a weak D call TRBD1 (5 bases). Germline-derived CDR1 and CDR2 are LGHNA and YNFKEQ. The CDR3 length is 14 residues. Trimming took off 1 base at V and 8 bases at J, with 11 bases between the two ends. This CDR3 is CASSQGQSGEKLFF. CDR3 DNA: TGTGCCAGCAGCCAAGGACAGTCTGGGGAAAAACTGTTTTTT.

This chain connects TRBV6-2 or TRBV6-3 to TRBJ2-7, with 7 bases matching TRBD2. Losses at the gene ends were 4 bases for V and 4 bases for J; bases not matched to a gene: 10. Germline V gives CDR1 MNHEY, CDR2 SVGEGT. This CDR3 has 15 amino acids. CDR3 in amino acids: CASSFEGLGSYEQYF. Written as DNA, the CDR3 is TGTGCCAGCAGTTTTGAAGGACTAGGATCTTACGAGCAGTACTTC.

The sample holds a few counts of this clonotype. The V and J genes are TRBV7-2 and TRBJ1-3; D remains ambiguous. The germline CDR1 and CDR2 sequences are SGHTA and FQGNSA. This CDR3 spans 18 amino acids. Trimming cost V 2 bases and J 0 bases, with 17 bases left between them. CDR3 region: CASSLRSIPAISGNTIYF. CDR3 in DNA: TGTGCCAGCAGCTTAAGGTCGATACCCGCAATCTCTGGAAACACCATATATTTT.

The J gene is TRBJ2-1, the V gene TRBV7-3; 8 nucleotides align to TRBD2. Germline trimming cut 5 bases from V and 1 base from J; bases unmatched to any gene: 10. In germline, CDR1 is SGHTA, CDR2 FQGTGA. The length of the CDR3 is 17 residues. For the CDR3, the DNA is TGTGCCAGCAGCCCCACAAGCGGGAGCCATTCCTACAATGAGCAGTTCTTC. It encodes CASSPTSGSHSYNEQFF.

The V and J genes are TRBV5-1 and TRBJ1-1, with D maybe TRBD1 (6 bases). The CDR3 sequence is 15 residues long. The germline V gene has CDR1 SGHRS and CDR2 YFSETQ. The V end was cut by 6 bases, the J end by 6 bases, with 21 bases between. CDR3: CASTLRGQPPSEAFF. CDR3 DNA: TGCGCCAGCACCCTACGAGGACAGCCACCGTCTGAAGCTTTCTTT.

The CDR3 DNA is TGCGCCAGCAGTCATATTAGCACCGGACTAACCAAGATCACAGATACGCAGTATTTT. It is translated as CASSHISTGLTKITDTQYF. The chain recombines TRBV23-1 with TRBJ2-3, with D maybe TRBD2 (6 bases). TRBV23-1 is treated as an ORF (open reading frame) with a function not yet certain. The ends were cut back, 3 bases at V and 2 bases at J, with 24 bases in the middle. CDR3 length: 19 residues.

The chain uses TRBV29-1 and TRBJ1-2; no definite D call. The CDR3 contains 11 residues. Germline CDR1 reads SQVTM; CDR2 reads ANQGSEA. Trimming took off 4 bases at V and 7 bases at J, with 10 bases between the two ends. The CDR3 loop is CSVVDDSGYTF. The CDR3 DNA reads TGCAGCGTTGTAGATGATTCTGGCTACACCTTC.

This clonotype turned up a few times. The chain couples TRBV14 to TRBJ1-2, with D possibly TRBD1 on 5 matching bases. CDR1 and CDR2 (germline): SGHDN, FVKESK. CDR3 length: 13 amino acids. V was cut by 4 bases and J by 6 bases, with 12 bases left in between. DNA for the CDR3: TGTGCCAGCAGCCCCTGGGGGATTGATGGCTACACCTTC. This encodes CASSPWGIDGYTF.

The J gene is TRBJ1-2, the V gene TRBV7-8; no firm D call. This CDR3 comprises 17 residues. V dropped 3 bases and J dropped 3 bases, with 20 bases sitting between them. In germline, CDR1 is SGHVS, CDR2 FQNEAQ. The CDR3 region has the DNA TGTGCCAGCAGCTTCGAAAAGGGAGCTCAATTCCACTATGGCTACACCTTC. This sequence encodes CASSFEKGAQFHYGYTF. Together with reference TRBV7-8 and TRBJ1-2, the CDR3 gives the full variable domain: GAGVSQSPRYKVAKRGQDVALRCDPISGHVSLFWYQQALGQGPEFLTYFQNEAQLDKSGLPSDRFFAERPEGSVSTLKIQRTQQEDSAVYLCASSFEKGAQFHYGYTFGSGTRLTVV.

This chain uses TRBV28 with TRBJ2-1, with 9 bases aligning to TRBD2. The J segment lost 2 bases and the V segment lost 4 bases, leaving 3 bases of the junction unmatched. The CDR3 extends over 15 amino acids. CDR1 is MDHEN, CDR2 SYDVKM, per germline. Written as DNA, the CDR3 is TGTGCCAGCAGTTCTTCTAGCGGGGCCTACAATGAGCAGTTCTTC. This translates into CASSSSSGAYNEQFF.

This clonotype has a single count. In nucleotides, the CDR3 is TGTGCCAGCAGCCCCGGGCAGGGGGCAATTCACGGCTACACCTTC. Its translation: CASSPGQGAIHGYTF. V and J are TRBV7-3 and TRBJ1-2; 8 bases agree with TRBD1. V lost 5 bases to trimming and J lost 8 bases; unmatched junction nucleotides: 13. Looked up from germline, CDR1 is SGHTA and CDR2 is FQGTGA. The CDR3 is 15 amino acids.

The V gene is TRBV25-1, the J gene TRBJ2-7, with 9 nucleotides matching TRBD1. The CDR3 runs 15 residues. With 8 bases clipped from V and 3 bases from J, the junction kept 11 bases outside the gene matches. CDR1 and CDR2 from the germline V gene are MGHDK and SYGVNS. The CDR3 is CASQKPGQGNYEQYF. Here the CDR3 DNA reads TGTGCCAGCCAAAAACCGGGACAGGGAAACTACGAGCAGTACTTC.

The chain couples TRBV4-3 to TRBJ1-1; unclear D gene. V gave up 0 bases and J gave up 1 base, with 6 bases separating them. Per germline, CDR1 LGHNA and CDR2 YSLEER. This CDR3 is built from 14 residues. The CDR3 loop reads CASSQDLTNTEAFF. The CDR3 coding sequence is TGCGCCAGCAGCCAAGATCTAACGAACACTGAAGCTTTCTTT.

The rearrangement joins TRBV20-1 to TRBJ2-7, with TRBD2 identical over 16 bases. Germline V lookup: CDR1 DFQATT, CDR2 SNEGSKA (reference sequence). The CDR3 runs 16 residues. V lost 5 bases and J lost 3; bases outside the gene matches: 7. CDR3 amino acids: CSAAGTSGREGYEQYF. The CDR3 bases are TGCAGTGCTGCCGGGACTAGCGGGAGGGAGGGCTACGAGCAGTACTTC.

This clonotype has more than one count but fewer than ten. No conserved phenylalanine or tryptophan ends this CDR3, so it is likely a read error. The chain combines TRBV11-1 with TRBJ1-1; D is unclear. The V and J ends lost 5 bases and 6 bases respectively, with 13 bases between them. Germline V gives CDR1 SGHAT, CDR2 FQDESV (reference sequence). The CDR3 consists of 13 residues. The CDR3 region is CASSLHSIPEAFL. The CDR3 nucleotides read TGTGCCAGCAGCCTTCACAGTATTCCTGAAGCTTTCTTG.

V and J are TRBV4-3 and TRBJ2-7; D possibly matches TRBD1 or TRBD2 (5 bases each). The ends were cut back, 0 bases at V and 4 bases at J, with 13 bases in the middle. Germline values: CDR1 LGHNA, CDR2 YSLEER. The CDR3 is 15 amino acids. The DNA of the CDR3 is TGCGCCAGCAGCCAAGAAGGAAGGGGACGGTACGAGCAGTACTTC. Its translation: CASSQEGRGRYEQYF.

This chain joins TRBV7-8 and TRBJ1-1, with D possibly TRBD1 on 6 matching bases. This CDR3 is 13 amino acids long. V was trimmed by 5 bases and J by 8 bases, leaving 15 bases between them. In germline, CDR1 is SGHVS, CDR2 FQNEAQ. CDR3 in DNA: TGTGCCAGCAGCAACCGACAGGCCCGCGAAGCTTTCTTT. Protein: CASSNRQAREAFF. The full variable domain, with the rest looked up from reference TRBV7-8 and TRBJ1-1, is GAGVSQSPRYKVAKRGQDVALRCDPISGHVSLFWYQQALGQGPEFLTYFQNEAQLDKSGLPSDRFFAERPEGSVSTLKIQRTQQEDSAVYLCASSNRQAREAFFGQGTRLTVV.

The V and J genes are TRBV6-5 and TRBJ1-6, with 7 bases aligning to TRBD1. CDR3 length: 16 amino acids. CDR1 is MNHEY and CDR2 is SVGAGI in the germline V gene. V lost 5 bases, J lost 3 bases, and 7 bases stayed unmatched. The CDR3 sequence: CASSRLGQNYNSPLHF. The CDR3 region has the DNA TGTGCCAGCAGTCGCCTGGGACAGAACTATAATTCACCCCTCCACTTT.

This clonotype was seen only a few times. This chain connects TRBV12-3 or TRBV12-4 to TRBJ2-7, with TRBD2 matching over 11 bases. With 5 bases clipped from V and 3 bases from J, the junction kept 12 bases outside the gene matches. CDR3 length equals 17 residues. CDR3 nucleotide sequence: TGTGCCAGCAGTCGAACCTCCGGGACTAGCGGATTCTACGAGCAGTACTTC. Its translation: CASSRTSGTSGFYEQYF.

V and J are TRBV7-2 and TRBJ2-1; D is ambiguous. The CDR3 totals 14 residues. Germline V CDR1 and CDR2: SGHTA, FQGNSA. V was shortened by 3 bases and J by 3 bases, with 9 bases between the two germline ends. The CDR3 loop reads CASSFTIFYNEQFF. DNA for the CDR3: TGTGCCAGCAGCTTTACGATCTTCTACAATGAGCAGTTCTTC.

CDR3 coding DNA: TGTGCCAGCAGCCCCGAGGGCTACGAGCAGTACTTC. Translation gives CASSPEGYEQYF. This chain connects TRBV12-3 or TRBV12-4 to TRBJ2-7; possible D gene TRBD2, 5 bases. This CDR3 is 12 amino acids long. V was clipped by 6 bases and J by 3 bases, with 9 bases between them.

This clonotype turned up a few times. The V and J genes are TRBV7-6 and TRBJ1-3, with TRBD1 as a possible D gene (5 bases). From germline, CDR1 is SGHVS and CDR2 FNYEAQ. This CDR3 is 16 amino acids long. Trimming took 6 bases from V and 0 from J, leaving 15 bases between them. The CDR3 DNA reads TGTGCCAGCAGTTCTGCAGGGACGGCCTCTGGAAACACCATATATTTT. Protein product: CASSSAGTASGNTIYF. The variable domain in full, with the rest retrieved from reference TRBV7-6 and TRBJ1-3, is GAGVSQSPRYKVTKRGQDVALRCDPISGHVSLYWYRQALGQGPEFLTYFNYEAQQDKSGLPNDRFSAERPEGSISTLTIQRTEQRDSAMYRCASSSAGTASGNTIYFGEGSWLTVV.

This clonotype came up once. The V and J genes are TRBV7-2 and TRBJ2-3; the match to TRBD2 covers 7 bases. Germline CDR1 and CDR2: SGHTA and FQGNSA. J was trimmed by 6 bases and V by 3 bases; bases with no gene match: 9. This CDR3 is built from 15 residues. CDR3 DNA sequence: TGTGCCAGCAGCTTCGACGGGAGGCCCACCGATACGCAGTATTTT. It specifies CASSFDGRPTDTQYF. Filled out from reference TRBV7-2 and TRBJ2-3, the complete variable domain reads GAGVSQSPSNKVTEKGKDVELRCDPISGHTALYWYRQSLGQGLEFLIYFQGNSAPDKSGLPSDRFSAERTGGSVSTLTIQRTQQEDSAVYLCASSFDGRPTDTQYFGPGTRLTVL.